Listed below are T cell receptor beta chains from one sample, sequenced in a study of OX40 agonist ivuxolimab in advanced cancers. Sequencing was performed with immunoSEQ multiplex PCR; in TCRdb, only in-frame clones are kept and a portion is missing. The sample records 60,000 to 75,000 clones, 80% to 85% being singletons. This specimen was CD4+ or CD8+ T cells sorted from blood, taken in a trial of the OX40 agonist ivuxolimab. The receptors stem from an adult with an advanced solid tumor such as melanoma, head and neck, liver or kidney cancer. Each CDR3 is given with its conserved first and last residue. D genes are given only for firm matches. Only some rows state a clone size, as once, few, many or a class for expanded clones.

j_gene,v_gene,abundance,d_gene,CDR3aa,CDR3nt
TRBJ1-6,TRBV6-5,.,.,CATGGYNSPLHF,TGTGCCACGGGAGGCTACAATTCACCCCTCCACTTT
TRBJ1-1,TRBV9,.,TRBD1,CASSVVGSGDSWDTEAFF,TGTGCCAGCAGCGTAGTGGGCAGTGGGGACAGTTGGGACACTGAAGCTTTCTTT
TRBJ1-2,TRBV28,.,.,CASRGGGTYGYTF,TGTGCCAGCAGAGGTGGAGGGACCTATGGCTACACCTTC
TRBJ1-6,TRBV19,.,.,CASSPRGDFSPLHF,TGTGCCAGTAGTCCCCGGGGAGATTTTTCACCCCTCCACTTT
TRBJ1-1,TRBV7-9,.,.,CASSPELSSTEAFF,TGTGCCAGCAGCCCAGAGCTCAGTTCCACTGAAGCTTTCTTT
TRBJ2-7,TRBV14,few,.,CASSHRWQGRGEQYF,TGTGCCAGCAGCCACCGTTGGCAGGGAAGAGGCGAGCAGTACTTC
TRBJ1-2,TRBV29-1,.,TRBD1,CSVEVRQGSYGYTF,TGCAGCGTTGAAGTCAGACAGGGTAGCTATGGCTACACCTTC
TRBJ1-6,TRBV2,once,TRBD1,CASIEGQGDNSPLHF,TGTGCCAGCATCGAAGGGCAGGGGGATAATTCACCCCTCCACTTT
TRBJ1-1,TRBV19,.,.,CASSILVQGMNTEAFF,TGTGCCAGTAGTATACTGGTTCAGGGAATGAACACTGAAGCTTTCTTT
TRBJ1-1,TRBV30,.,.,CAWGRDMNTEAFF,TGTGCCTGGGGAAGAGATATGAACACTGAAGCTTTCTTT
TRBJ2-1,TRBV10-3,.,TRBD1,CAISDPGQGVNEQFF,TGTGCCATCAGTGACCCGGGACAGGGGGTCAATGAGCAGTTCTTC
TRBJ1-2,TRBV4-1,.,TRBD1,CASSQEGDRVGYTF,TGCGCCAGCAGCCAAGAGGGGGACAGGGTTGGCTACACCTTC
TRBJ2-5,TRBV2,.,TRBD1,CASSENKGGQQETQYF,TGTGCCAGCAGTGAAAATAAAGGGGGCCAACAAGAGACCCAGTACTTC
TRBJ1-2,TRBV5-1,.,TRBD1,CASSAGTGTRYGYTF,TGCGCCAGCAGCGCTGGGACAGGGACGAGGTATGGCTACACCTTC
TRBJ2-7,TRBV7-6,.,.,CASSARGDEQYF,TGTGCCAGCAGCGCAAGGGGAGACGAGCAGTACTTC
TRBJ2-7,TRBV28,few,.,CASSFSWAGDSYEQYF,TGTGCCAGCAGCTTCTCTTGGGCAGGGGATTCCTACGAGCAGTACTTC
TRBJ2-5,TRBV4-1,.,.,CASSQGGTTAQYF,TGCGCCAGCAGCCAAGGGGGGACAACGGCCCAGTACTTC
TRBJ2-2,TRBV9,.,.,CASSPRDSNTGELFF,TGTGCCAGCAGCCCCCGGGACTCAAACACCGGGGAGCTGTTTTTT
TRBJ2-7,TRBV7-2,.,.,CASSPLFSSYEQYF,TGTGCCAGCAGCCCCCTTTTCTCCTCCTACGAGCAGTACTTC
TRBJ1-3,TRBV11-3,once,.,CASSLVESSGNTIYF,TGTGCCAGCAGCTTGGTGGAGAGCTCTGGAAACACCATATATTTT
TRBJ2-7,TRBV7-6,.,.,CASSPRRGFGEQYF,TGTGCCAGCAGCCCCCGTAGGGGATTCGGCGAGCAGTACTTC
TRBJ2-7,TRBV19,.,.,CASSRVNGGLGEQYF,TGTGCCAGTAGCCGAGTAAATGGGGGCCTTGGCGAGCAGTACTTC
TRBJ2-1,TRBV9,.,.,CASSPEGGPRAEQFF,TGTGCCAGCAGCCCCGAGGGGGGCCCTCGGGCTGAGCAGTTCTTC
TRBJ2-7,TRBV15,.,TRBD2,CATSRDGTSGRGEQYF,TGTGCCACCAGCAGAGATGGCACTAGCGGGAGGGGTGAGCAGTACTTC
TRBJ2-2,TRBV7-3,.,.,CASSAGGELFF,TGTGCCAGCAGTGCGGGCGGGGAGCTGTTTTTT
TRBJ1-1,TRBV20-1,.,.,CSGRGGTEAFF,TGCAGTGGTCGAGGGGGGACCGAAGCTTTCTTT
TRBJ2-7,TRBV6-7,.,.,CASSYPRDIGSYEQYF,TGTGCCAGCAGTTACCCACGGGACATCGGATCCTACGAGCAGTACTTC
TRBJ1-6,TRBV7-4,.,TRBD1,CASSPGGTNSPLHF,TGTGCCAGCAGCCCAGGGGGGACCAATTCACCCCTCCACTTT
TRBJ2-7,TRBV7-8,.,.,CASSWDGTYEQYF,TGTGCCAGCAGCTGGGACGGTACCTACGAGCAGTACTTC
TRBJ1-2,TRBV6-6,.,TRBD1,CASRFQDRGVDYGYTF,TGTGCCAGCAGATTCCAGGACAGGGGCGTCGACTATGGCTACACCTTC
TRBJ2-1,TRBV7-8,once,.,CASSLVQGILTVQFF,TGTGCCAGCAGCTTAGTACAGGGTATCCTCACTGTGCAGTTCTTC
TRBJ2-7,TRBV12-5,.,.,CASGPWTNYEQYF,TGTGCTAGTGGCCCTTGGACAAACTACGAGCAGTACTTC
TRBJ1-5,TRBV6-5,.,.,CASGLQNSNQPQHF,TGTGCCAGCGGGTTACAGAATAGCAATCAGCCCCAGCATTTT
TRBJ1-3,TRBV7-2,few,.,CASSLNPGNTIYF,TGTGCCAGCAGTTTAAACCCGGGAAACACCATATATTTT
TRBJ1-5,TRBV5-1,.,.,CASSLRGDGDQPQHF,TGCGCCAGCAGCTTGCGGGGCGACGGGGATCAGCCCCAGCATTTT
TRBJ2-3,TRBV4-1,few,TRBD2,CASSPGTSGLDTQYF,TGCGCCAGCAGCCCTGGGACTAGCGGCCTAGATACGCAGTATTTT
TRBJ1-1,TRBV5-6,.,TRBD1,CASRYGQVKGTEAFF,TGTGCCAGCAGGTACGGACAGGTCAAGGGGACTGAAGCTTTCTTT
TRBJ2-7,TRBV7-3,.,.,CASSIPPAAPGLKYEQYF,TGTGCCAGCAGCATCCCCCCTGCAGCCCCAGGGTTAAAATACGAGCAGTACTTC
TRBJ2-3,TRBV18,.,.,CASSPGRASDTQYF,TGTGCCAGCTCACCAGGCAGGGCCTCAGATACGCAGTATTTT
TRBJ1-4,TRBV19,.,.,CASSISQGSNEKLFF,TGTGCCAGTAGTATCTCGCAGGGCTCGAATGAAAAACTGTTTTTT
TRBJ1-5,TRBV2,few,TRBD1,CASSEETGGFQPQHF,TGTGCCAGCAGTGAAGAGACAGGGGGCTTTCAGCCCCAGCATTTT
TRBJ1-2,TRBV19,few,.,CASSIGAGYGYTF,TGTGCCAGTAGTATAGGGGCCGGTTATGGCTACACCTTC
TRBJ2-1,TRBV5-6,.,.,CASSSLAGAYNEQFF,TGTGCCAGCAGCTCACTAGCCGGAGCGTACAATGAGCAGTTCTTC
TRBJ2-5,TRBV11-3,.,TRBD1,CASSLQGAGETQYF,TGTGCCAGCAGCTTACAGGGGGCGGGGGAGACCCAGTACTTC
TRBJ2-7,TRBV29-1,.,TRBD2,CSVEVVPGGGSEQYF,TGCAGCGTTGAAGTGGTCCCTGGCGGGGGGTCCGAGCAGTACTTC
TRBJ2-7,TRBV5-1,.,TRBD1,CASSLATGGSYEQYF,TGCGCCAGCAGCTTGGCAACAGGGGGCTCCTACGAGCAGTACTTC
TRBJ2-5,TRBV7-2,.,TRBD2,CASSLNGLAAGETQYF,TGTGCCAGCAGCCTTAATGGACTAGCGGCCGGAGAGACCCAGTACTTC
TRBJ1-2,TRBV19,.,.,CASSIDRGRYGYTF,TGTGCCAGTAGTATAGACAGGGGAAGATATGGCTACACCTTC